The rows below give T cell receptor beta chains drawn from one sample of a study of blood T cell repertoires in COVID-19. This table comes from immunoSEQ multiplex PCR, and its TCRdb copy is limited to in-frame clones, with some not included. This table has 250,000 to 350,000 clones, roughly 91% appearing once. Sequenced sample: PBMCs or T cells enriched from blood (not recorded which). Source of these receptors: a woman between 50 and 59 years old who had been exposed to COVID-19. The CDR3 runs from the conserved cysteine through the conserved F or W. The D gene is left open where the match is weak. Size is stated for part of the rows, as once, few or many counts, or as a class when the clone is expanded.

cdr3_aa: CASSPPGQSEKLFF; cdr3_nt: TGTGCCAGCAGTCCCCCGGGTCAGAGCGAAAAACTGTTTTTT; d_call: NA; j_call: TRBJ1-4; clone_size: NA; v_call: TRBV28
cdr3_aa: CASSLTLKTGFSYNEQFF; cdr3_nt: TGCGCCAGCAGCCTAACGTTAAAGACAGGGTTCTCCTACAATGAGCAGTTCTTC; d_call: TRBD1; j_call: TRBJ2-1; clone_size: NA; v_call: TRBV5-1
cdr3_aa: CASSQELKWTGGGYEQYF; cdr3_nt: TGTGCCAGCAGCCAGGAACTGAAGTGGACAGGGGGTGGGTACGAGCAGTACTTC; d_call: TRBD1; j_call: TRBJ2-7; clone_size: NA; v_call: TRBV3-1/TRBV3-2
cdr3_aa: CASSLSLNRGFRNEQFF; cdr3_nt: TGTGCCAGCAGCTTGTCTTTGAATAGGGGATTTCGCAATGAGCAGTTCTTC; d_call: NA; j_call: TRBJ2-1; clone_size: NA; v_call: TRBV5-4
cdr3_aa: CASSYGAGGYTYEQYF; cdr3_nt: TGTGCCAGCAGTTACGGAGCAGGGGGGTACACCTACGAGCAGTACTTC; d_call: NA; j_call: TRBJ2-7; clone_size: NA; v_call: TRBV6-5
cdr3_aa: CASSVVDRAYGYTF; cdr3_nt: TGTGCCAGCAGCGTAGTTGACAGGGCGTATGGCTACACCTTC; d_call: TRBD1; j_call: TRBJ1-2; clone_size: NA; v_call: TRBV9
cdr3_aa: CASSAGTGGLSGNTIYF; cdr3_nt: TGTGCCAGCAGCGCCGGGACAGGGGGGCTCTCTGGAAACACCATATATTTT; d_call: TRBD1; j_call: TRBJ1-3; clone_size: once; v_call: TRBV9
cdr3_aa: CASNNGEVAKNIQYF; cdr3_nt: TGCGCCAGCAACAACGGAGAGGTAGCCAAAAACATTCAGTACTTC; d_call: NA; j_call: TRBJ2-4; clone_size: NA; v_call: TRBV23-1
cdr3_aa: CASRQQGFAVAGYTF; cdr3_nt: TGTGCCAGCAGACAACAGGGATTCGCTGTTGCGGGCTACACCTTC; d_call: NA; j_call: TRBJ1-2; clone_size: NA; v_call: TRBV6-5
cdr3_aa: CASSLDRGGNQPQHF; cdr3_nt: TGTGCCAGTAGTCTGGACAGGGGTGGTAATCAGCCCCAGCATTTT; d_call: TRBD1; j_call: TRBJ1-5; clone_size: NA; v_call: TRBV19
cdr3_aa: CASSYLRASGNTIYF; cdr3_nt: TGTGCCAGCAGTTACCTGAGAGCCTCTGGAAACACCATATATTTT; d_call: NA; j_call: TRBJ1-3; clone_size: NA; v_call: TRBV6-2/TRBV6-3
cdr3_aa: CASSGPSGRPYEQYF; cdr3_nt: TGTGCCAGCAGCGGACCATCCGGGAGACCCTACGAGCAGTACTTC; d_call: NA; j_call: TRBJ2-7; clone_size: NA; v_call: TRBV7-8
cdr3_aa: CATSRDPGREAFF; cdr3_nt: TGTGCCACCAGCAGAGATCCAGGCAGGGAAGCTTTCTTT; d_call: NA; j_call: TRBJ1-1; clone_size: once; v_call: TRBV15
cdr3_aa: CAISEPPRVTQYF; cdr3_nt: TGTGCCATCAGTGAGCCCCCACGGGTGACCCAGTACTTC; d_call: NA; j_call: TRBJ2-5; clone_size: NA; v_call: TRBV10-3
cdr3_aa: CATRDRSGNTEAFF; cdr3_nt: TGTGCCACTAGGGACAGATCTGGCAACACTGAAGCTTTCTTT; d_call: TRBD1; j_call: TRBJ1-1; clone_size: NA; v_call: TRBV24-1
cdr3_aa: CASSEKKGVVYNSPLHF; cdr3_nt: TGTGCCAGCAGTGAAAAAAAGGGGGTAGTCTATAATTCACCCCTCCACTTT; d_call: NA; j_call: TRBJ1-6; clone_size: NA; v_call: TRBV6-1
cdr3_aa: CASSDSGTYIMNTEAFF; cdr3_nt: TGTGCCAGCAGCGACTCCGGGACATATATTATGAACACTGAAGCTTTCTTT; d_call: NA; j_call: TRBJ1-1; clone_size: NA; v_call: TRBV7-2
cdr3_aa: CATSRGDRGRETQYF; cdr3_nt: TGTGCCACCAGCAGAGGAGACAGGGGGCGGGAGACCCAGTACTTC; d_call: TRBD1; j_call: TRBJ2-5; clone_size: NA; v_call: TRBV15
cdr3_aa: CASSPDRGNQPQHF; cdr3_nt: TGTGCCAGTAGTCCGGACAGGGGTAATCAGCCCCAGCATTTT; d_call: TRBD1; j_call: TRBJ1-5; clone_size: NA; v_call: TRBV19
cdr3_aa: CASSLDGAGGFGYTF; cdr3_nt: TGTGCCAGCAGCTTAGACGGGGCTGGGGGCTTTGGCTACACCTTC; d_call: NA; j_call: TRBJ1-2; clone_size: NA; v_call: TRBV7-9
cdr3_aa: CASSFPSGNTDTQYF; cdr3_nt: TGTGCCAGCAGTTTTCCTAGCGGGAACACAGATACGCAGTATTTT; d_call: TRBD2; j_call: TRBJ2-3; clone_size: NA; v_call: TRBV28
cdr3_aa: CASSQGPGQGAYEQYF; cdr3_nt: TGTGCCAGCAGCCAGGGCCCGGGACAGGGGGCCTACGAGCAGTACTTC; d_call: TRBD1; j_call: TRBJ2-7; clone_size: NA; v_call: TRBV3-1/TRBV3-2
cdr3_aa: CASTERGTSSYNEQFF; cdr3_nt: TGTGCCAGCACCGAGCGGGGGACTAGCTCCTACAATGAGCAGTTCTTC; d_call: TRBD2; j_call: TRBJ2-1; clone_size: NA; v_call: TRBV2
cdr3_aa: CASSPRVAGAYEQYF; cdr3_nt: TGCGCCAGCAGCCCCAGGGTAGCGGGGGCCTACGAGCAGTACTTC; d_call: TRBD2; j_call: TRBJ2-7; clone_size: NA; v_call: TRBV5-1